One and the same sample provided the 21 T cell receptor beta chains below, sequenced in a study of blood T cell repertoires in COVID-19. Here immunoSEQ multiplex PCR was the method, and the copy in TCRdb shows in-frame clones only, minus some. The sample lists 9,700 or so clones, 75% to 85% seen once, with about 6.9% in the top ten. Sequenced input: peripheral blood. Source of these receptors: a man between 65 and 85 years old with active COVID-19.

V gene TRBV28 combines with J gene TRBJ1-2; TRBD1 might be the D (5 bases). The CDR3 loop spans 16 amino acids. Germline V gene lookup returns CDR1 MDHEN and CDR2 SYDVKM. Trimming removed 3 bases at V and 6 bases at J, with 20 bases between. The CDR3 here is CASSLLQALGSDGYTF. The CDR3 region has the DNA TGTGCCAGCAGTTTGTTACAGGCTCTGGGGTCGGATGGCTACACCTTC.

The V gene is TRBV4-1, the J gene TRBJ1-1; 7 bases line up with TRBD1. CDR1 is MGHRA and CDR2 is YSYEKL in the germline V gene. J gave up 12 bases and V 4 bases, and 8 bases lay outside the gene matches. This CDR3 is 12 amino acids long. CDR3 nucleotide sequence: TGCGCCAGCAGCCGGTTACAGGGGAGGCCTTTCTTT. Its protein product is CASSRLQGRPFF.

The CDR3 loop is CASSLESRAYSEQYF. CDR3 in DNA: TGTGCCAGCAGCTTAGAGAGTCGTGCTTATAGCGAGCAGTACTTC. V and J are TRBV7-2 and TRBJ2-7; no definite D call. Germline-derived CDR1 and CDR2 are SGHTA and FQGNSA. V lost 1 base, J lost 6 bases, and 16 bases lay in between. The CDR3 loop spans 15 amino acids.

The J gene is TRBJ2-2, the V gene TRBV5-6; 15 positions match TRBD2. The CDR3 is 18 amino acids. Germline V lookup: CDR1 SGHDT, CDR2 YYEEEE. The J segment lost 5 bases and the V segment lost 0 bases, leaving 5 bases of the junction unmatched. The CDR3 DNA sequence: TGTGCCAGCAGCTTGGTGGGACTAGCGGGAGGTGATACCGGGGAGCTGTTTTTT. Translation gives CASSLVGLAGGDTGELFF.

The chain combines TRBV19 with TRBJ2-1; 8 nucleotides align to TRBD2. J was trimmed by 0 bases and V by 9 bases; bases with no gene match: 7. The CDR3 covers 15 residues. Germline values: CDR1 LNHDA, CDR2 SQIVND (reference sequence). The CDR3 reads CASRPLADSYNEQFF. DNA for the CDR3: TGTGCCAGCCGTCCACTAGCGGACTCCTACAATGAGCAGTTCTTC.

This rearrangement joins TRBV9 to TRBJ2-2, with unresolved D. V lost 0 bases and J 4 bases, leaving 7 bases between the germline ends. Germline V lookup: CDR1 SGDLS, CDR2 YYNGEE. The CDR3 loop spans 14 amino acids. The CDR3 nucleotides are TGTGCCAGCAGCGTAGTCTCCCTCACCGGGGAGCTGTTTTTT. It encodes CASSVVSLTGELFF.

V and J are TRBV27 and TRBJ2-6; D is undetermined. CDR1 MNHEY and CDR2 SMNVEV come from the germline V gene (reference sequence). The CDR3 contains 17 residues. Trimming pared 1 base from V and 1 base from J, leaving 11 bases between. The CDR3 here is CASSLFPSTSGANVLTF. The CDR3 nucleotides read TGTGCCAGCAGTTTATTCCCCTCAACTTCTGGGGCCAACGTCCTGACTTTC. Using reference TRBV27 and TRBJ2-6 for the parts outside the CDR3, the full variable domain is EAQVTQNPRYLITVTGKKLTVTCSQNMNHEYMSWYRQDPGLGLRQIYYSMNVEVTDKGDVPEGYKVSRKEKRNFPLILESPSPNQTSLYFCASSLFPSTSGANVLTFGAGSRLTVL.

This chain joins TRBV7-2 and TRBJ2-7, with 7 bases matching TRBD2. This CDR3 has 15 residues. J was trimmed by 7 bases and V by 2 bases; bases with no gene match: 11. Germline CDR1 is SGHTA and CDR2 is FQGNSA. The CDR3 region is CASSLTRGWVGEQYF. DNA of the CDR3: TGTGCCAGCAGCTTAACGCGGGGGTGGGTAGGGGAGCAGTACTTC.

The V call is TRBV19, the J call TRBJ1-1, with D possibly matching TRBD1 (6 bases). Trimming left V 10 bases short and J 6 bases short, with 24 bases between. The CDR3 runs 15 residues. Germline CDR1 reads LNHDA; CDR2 reads SQIVND (reference sequence). This CDR3 is CATAREGGYGAEAFF. The CDR3, as DNA: TGTGCCACCGCACGGGAGGGGGGATATGGCGCTGAAGCTTTCTTT.

The chain employs TRBV28 and TRBJ1-2; maybe TRBD1 (6 bases). With 3 bases removed from V and 8 bases from J, the gap between germline ends came to 25 bases. The CDR3 extends over 17 amino acids. The V gene's germline CDR1 is MDHEN and CDR2 SYDVKM. The CDR3 DNA is TGTGCCAGCAGTTTCTCTACCCTGGGCCCCGGACAGTTAGGCTACACCTTC. Translating it yields CASSFSTLGPGQLGYTF.

CDR3 coding DNA: TGTGCCTGGAGTGTACAATGGTTCAATGAGCAGTTCTTC. Its protein product is CAWSVQWFNEQFF. This sequence joins TRBV30 and TRBJ2-1; D gene ambiguous. The CDR3 is 13 residues long. In germline, CDR1 is GTSNPN, CDR2 SVGIG (reference sequence). Trimming removed 0 bases from V and 6 bases from J, with 9 bases in between.

The rearrangement links TRBV9 to TRBJ2-5; no firm D call. CDR1 is SGDLS, CDR2 YYNGEE, per germline. This CDR3 comprises 14 residues. V was cut by 2 bases and J by 5 bases, with 13 bases left in between. CDR3 residues: CASSVSQVAETQYF. Written as DNA, the CDR3 is TGTGCCAGCAGCGTCAGTCAGGTGGCGGAGACCCAGTACTTC.

V gene TRBV6-5 combines with J gene TRBJ1-4, with a tentative D call TRBD1 (5 bases). With 7 bases removed from V and 8 bases from J, the gap between germline ends came to 17 bases. This CDR3 has 14 residues. Germline V gives CDR1 MNHEY, CDR2 SVGAGI. This CDR3 is CASTRGGAEEKLFF. The CDR3 bases are TGTGCCAGCACCCGGGGAGGGGCCGAAGAAAAACTGTTTTTT.

The rearrangement joins TRBV15 to TRBJ1-5; 8 bases agree with TRBD1. CDR3 length: 14 amino acids. The germline V gene has CDR1 LNHNV and CDR2 YYDKDF (reference sequence). Trimming removed 3 bases from V and 5 bases from J; junction bases left unmatched: 3. The CDR3 reads CATSSRGRYQPQHF. The CDR3 DNA sequence: TGTGCCACCAGCAGCAGGGGGCGGTATCAGCCCCAGCATTTT. The entire variable domain, with the rest obtained from reference TRBV15 and TRBJ1-5, is as follows: DAMVIQNPRYQVTQFGKPVTLSCSQTLNHNVMYWYQQKSSQAPKLLFHYYDKDFNNEADTPDNFQSRRPNTSFCFLDIRSPGLGDTAMYLCATSSRGRYQPQHFGDGTRLSIL.

This clone was detected a few times. The chain recombines TRBV5-8 with TRBJ2-3; D perhaps matches TRBD1 (6 bases). Germline assignment: CDR1 SGHTS and CDR2 YDEGEE. CDR3 length: 14 amino acids. V lost 2 bases, J lost 5 bases, and 12 bases lay in between. CDR3: CASSLEGVRDTQYF. CDR3 bases: TGTGCCAGCAGCTTAGAGGGGGTCAGAGATACGCAGTATTTT.

V and J are TRBV3-1 (or the pseudogene TRBV3-2) and TRBJ2-3, with a tentative D call TRBD2 (6 bases). The germline CDR1 and CDR2 sequences are LGHDT and YNNKEL (reference sequence). V was clipped by 5 bases and J by 4 bases, with 22 bases between them. The CDR3 spans 17 residues. The CDR3 DNA sequence: TGTGCCAGCAGCTCACATCCACCGGGAGCGTCCCCAGATACGCAGTATTTT. Its translation: CASSSHPPGASPDTQYF.

V usage is TRBV7-3 and J usage is TRBJ2-1, with 8 bases matching TRBD2. CDR1 and CDR2 (germline): SGHTA, FQGTGA. The CDR3 consists of 15 residues. V lost 4 bases, J lost 9 bases, and 11 bases stayed unmatched. The CDR3 sequence is CASSSAGTSRGEQFF. In nucleotides, the CDR3 is TGTGCCAGCAGCTCGGCCGGGACTAGTAGAGGTGAGCAGTTCTTC. The full variable domain, rest sourced from reference TRBV7-3 and TRBJ2-1, is GAGVSQTPSNKVTEKGKYVELRCDPISGHTALYWYRQSLGQGPEFLIYFQGTGAADDSGLPNDRFFAVRPEGSVSTLKIQRTERGDSAVYLCASSSAGTSRGEQFFGPGTRLTVL.

V usage is TRBV7-2 and J usage is TRBJ1-1; D possibly corresponds to TRBD1 (5 bases). The CDR3 is made up of 14 amino acids. Germline V CDR1 and CDR2: SGHTA, FQGNSA. Trimming left V 3 bases short and J 4 bases short, with 12 bases between. The CDR3 loop is CASSFGGVGTEAFF. The CDR3, as DNA: TGTGCCAGCAGCTTTGGGGGGGTAGGCACTGAAGCTTTCTTT.

The CDR3 reads CASSDPYGRAGKTQYF. CDR3 nucleotide sequence: TGTGCCAGCAGTGATCCTTACGGGAGGGCCGGGAAGACGCAGTATTTT. The chain is built from TRBV2 and TRBJ2-3, with TRBD2 matching 8 bases. Germline V lookup: CDR1 SNHLY, CDR2 FYNNEI. V shed 3 bases, J shed 9 bases, and the junction held 14 bases outside the gene matches. The CDR3 covers 16 residues.

The rearrangement links TRBV7-2 to TRBJ2-7; 10 bases line up with TRBD1. This CDR3 is 13 amino acids long. Germline V gene lookup returns CDR1 SGHTA and CDR2 FQGNSA. Trimming at V came to 4 bases and at J to 6 bases, leaving 3 bases not matched to a gene. Here the CDR3 reads CASSSRDRGEQYF. DNA for the CDR3: TGTGCCAGCAGCTCGCGGGACAGGGGCGAGCAGTACTTC.

CDR3 in amino acids: CASSQVAGVGYEQYF. CDR3 coding DNA: TGCGCCAGCAGCCAAGTAGCGGGAGTGGGCTACGAGCAGTACTTC. The gene calls are TRBV4-3 and TRBJ2-7, with 9 bases aligning to TRBD2. Looked up from germline, CDR1 is LGHNA and CDR2 is YSLEER. V was pared by 1 base and J by 3 bases, with 4 bases of the junction left unmatched. The CDR3 is 15 amino acids.